Each of the 21 T cell receptor beta chains below was sequenced from the same sample in a study of CD8 T cells in Susac syndrome (dated by TCRdb to the late 2010s). The protocol used for the library was the immunoSEQ multiplex PCR assay. RNA was extracted using the RNeasy kit, and roughly 0.5 to 1 microgram was reverse transcribed with random hexamers. Using fastp at Q25 and MiXCR, TCRdb reprocessed the public reads and kept productive beta chains. When rows share a CDR3 protein, they turn into one entry using the most common DNA and genes. For this sample the table gives approximately 190,000 distinct CDR3 sequences, of which approximately 95% were detected only once. 0.1% of the sample is in the top ten clones. The sequenced material came from CD4+ T cells from PBMCs. The origin of the receptors is a human donor in good health.

This clonotype was seen only once. V usage is TRBV5-1 and J usage is TRBJ2-1; 13 nucleotides match TRBD2. From germline, CDR1 is SGHRS and CDR2 YFSETQ. The CDR3 is 16 residues long. Unmatched junction bases numbered 9, after V lost 4 bases and J lost 8 bases. In DNA form, the CDR3 reads TGCGCCAGCAGCCCAAGACTAGCGGGGGGCCTGGATGAGCAGTTCTTC. Translating gives CASSPRLAGGLDEQFF.

V is TRBV12-3 or TRBV12-4 and J is TRBJ1-6; no reliable D call. CDR3 size: 15 residues. Trimming removed 3 bases at V and 0 bases at J, with 6 bases between. CDR3 in DNA: TGTGCCAGCAGTTTTGCGAACTCCTATAATTCACCCCTCCACTTT. Protein: CASSFANSYNSPLHF.

This chain links TRBV7-2 with TRBJ2-1; no clear D. Deletions cut 5 bases from V and 7 bases from J, with 9 bases between. The CDR3 is 12 residues long. Germline values: CDR1 SGHTA, CDR2 FQGNSA. The CDR3 reads CASSNPGNEQFF. The CDR3 DNA is TGTGCCAGCAGCAATCCCGGGAATGAGCAGTTCTTC.

The chain carries TRBV3-1 and TRBJ2-3; 13 positions agree with TRBD2. Germline loops: CDR1 LGHDT, CDR2 YNNKEL (reference sequence). The V and J ends lost 5 bases and 8 bases, in that order; junction bases with no gene match: 10. The CDR3 consists of 16 residues. The CDR3 DNA is TGTGCCAGCAGCTTCAAGACTAGCGGGGGGATCGGTACGCAGTATTTT. Encoded protein: CASSFKTSGGIGTQYF.

This clonotype occurred once. The chain combines TRBV18 with TRBJ2-1; no clear D. V lost 3 bases and J 10 bases, leaving 13 bases between the germline ends. This CDR3 comprises 13 residues. Germline V lookup: CDR1 KGHSH, CDR2 LQKENI. The CDR3 DNA follows: TGTGCCAGCTCACCTATCCCCCTCGTGGAGCAGTTCTTC. It translates to CASSPIPLVEQFF.

The chain is built from TRBV20-1 and TRBJ2-5, with TRBD1 matching over 8 bases. The germline CDR1 and CDR2 sequences are DFQATT and SNEGSKA (reference sequence). The length of the CDR3 is 12 residues. V lost 5 bases to trimming and J lost 4 bases; unmatched junction nucleotides: 3. As DNA, the CDR3 is TGCAGTGCTTTAGACAGGGGAGAGACCCAGTACTTC. It specifies CSALDRGETQYF.

The genes are TRBV7-3 and TRBJ1-1; 7 bases align to TRBD1. Germline V CDR1 and CDR2: SGHTA, FQGTGA. Trimming cost V 2 bases and J 7 bases; bases outside gene matches: 7. This CDR3 contains 14 residues. For the CDR3, the DNA is TGTGCCAGCAGCTTATGGCAGGGGGACGGTGAAGCTTTCTTT. As protein: CASSLWQGDGEAFF.

V is TRBV6-1 and J is TRBJ2-7, with 7 bases identical to TRBD1. V shed 8 bases, J shed 0 bases, and the junction held 10 bases outside the gene matches. The CDR3 consists of 15 residues. The V gene's germline CDR1 is MNHNS and CDR2 SASEGT. CDR3 loop: CASRGQPEGSYEQYF. The CDR3, as DNA: TGTGCCAGCCGGGGACAGCCTGAGGGCTCCTACGAGCAGTACTTC.

V is TRBV19 and J is TRBJ1-1; possible D gene TRBD1, 5 bases. The ends were cut back, 3 bases at V and 3 bases at J, with 14 bases in the middle. This CDR3 is 15 amino acids long. CDR1 is LNHDA, CDR2 SQIVND, per germline (reference sequence). The CDR3 sequence is CASSIHGTVDTEAFF. CDR3 DNA sequence: TGTGCCAGTAGTATTCATGGGACCGTGGACACTGAAGCTTTCTTT. The full variable domain, rest sourced from reference TRBV19 and TRBJ1-1, is DGGITQSPKYLFRKEGQNVTLSCEQNLNHDAMYWYRQDPGQGLRLIYYSQIVNDFQKGDIAEGYSVSREKKESFPLTVTSAQKNPTAFYLCASSIHGTVDTEAFFGQGTRLTVV.

The chain joins TRBV18 to TRBJ2-4; tentatively, D is TRBD1 (6 bases). V was shortened by 1 base and J by 0 bases, with 16 bases between the two germline ends. This CDR3 has 18 amino acids. The V gene's germline CDR1 is KGHSH and CDR2 LQKENI. As DNA, the CDR3 is TGTGCCAGCTCACCACGGGCTAGGACAGCCGTAGCCAAAAACATTCAGTACTTC. Amino acids: CASSPRARTAVAKNIQYF.

This clonotype was seen only once. V gene TRBV7-2 combines with J gene TRBJ1-5, with D possibly TRBD1 on 5 matching bases. The CDR3 length is 14 residues. V was shortened by 1 base and J by 6 bases, with 10 bases between the two germline ends. Germline V gene sequence: CDR1 SGHTA, CDR2 FQGNSA. The CDR3 nucleotides are TGTGCCAGCAGCTTAGTCGGGGGGAGTCAGCCCCAGCATTTT. Translated: CASSLVGGSQPQHF.

This chain's CDR3 is CATSRFRRTISSYNEQFF. The DNA for the CDR3 is TGTGCCACCAGCAGATTCCGCCGGACTATTAGCTCCTACAATGAGCAGTTCTTC. V and J are TRBV15 and TRBJ2-1; maybe TRBD2 (6 bases). The V end lost 2 bases, the J end lost 0 bases, and 17 bases lay between the germline ends. The CDR3 sequence is 18 residues long. CDR1 is LNHNV, CDR2 YYDKDF, per germline (reference sequence). Supplemented by reference TRBV15 and TRBJ2-1, the full variable domain reads DAMVIQNPRYQVTQFGKPVTLSCSQTLNHNVMYWYQQKSSQAPKLLFHYYDKDFNNEADTPDNFQSRRPNTSFCFLDIRSPGLGDTAMYLCATSRFRRTISSYNEQFFGPGTRLTVL.

This rearrangement joins TRBV6-5 to TRBJ1-5; possible D gene TRBD1, 5 bases. The CDR3 spans 15 residues. Trimming shortened V by 10 bases and J by 0 bases, and 16 bases separated the two germline ends. Germline V gene lookup returns CDR1 MNHEY and CDR2 SVGAGI. CDR3 in DNA: TGTGCCACTAGGACAACTTGGGGTAGCAATCAGCCCCAGCATTTT. The encoded protein is CATRTTWGSNQPQHF.

This chain uses TRBV7-8 with TRBJ2-3; TRBD2 agrees at 7 bases. Per germline, CDR1 SGHVS and CDR2 FQNEAQ. This CDR3 is built from 16 residues. V shed 5 bases and J 3 bases; nucleotides not matched to a gene: 11. The CDR3 DNA reads as TGTGCCAGCAGCCCCTTGCCTAGCGGAAATACAGATACGCAGTATTTT. This gives the protein CASSPLPSGNTDTQYF.

The chain has TRBV3-1 and TRBJ2-5; D gene uncertain. Trimming left V 5 bases short and J 9 bases short, with 19 bases between. CDR1 is LGHDT and CDR2 is YNNKEL in the germline V gene (reference sequence). The CDR3 covers 14 residues. CDR3: CASSVGISAWAQYF. The DNA of the CDR3 is TGTGCCAGCAGCGTGGGAATCTCCGCTTGGGCCCAGTACTTC.

The chain carries TRBV5-4 and TRBJ1-1, with TRBD1 matching over 9 bases. Germline values: CDR1 SGHNT, CDR2 YYREEE (reference sequence). This CDR3 has 17 amino acids. J lost 1 base, V lost 2 bases, and 9 bases had no gene match. The CDR3 reads CASSFKPGTGQNTEAFF. CDR3 DNA: TGTGCCAGCAGCTTTAAACCCGGGACAGGGCAGAACACTGAAGCTTTCTTT.

This chain uses TRBV29-1 with TRBJ1-5; D not resolved. CDR1 is SQVTM, CDR2 ANQGSEA, per germline. The CDR3 has 12 amino acids. V lost 0 bases to trimming and J lost 8 bases, with 8 bases between them. The DNA of the CDR3 is TGCAGCGTTGAAGATGGAACCAAGCCCCAGCATTTT. Residues: CSVEDGTKPQHF.

This clonotype was detected only once. The V and J genes are TRBV18 and TRBJ2-3, with TRBD1 as a possible D gene (5 bases). The CDR3 has 12 amino acids. Trimming stripped 2 bases from V and 6 bases from J, with 6 bases between. Germline CDR1 reads KGHSH; CDR2 reads LQKENI. CDR3 sequence: CASSPKGDTQYF. CDR3 bases: TGTGCCAGCTCACCAAAGGGGGATACGCAGTATTTT.

This clonotype was found once. The chain recombines TRBV29-1 with TRBJ2-5; D remains unclear. The V and J ends lost 7 bases and 4 bases respectively, with 13 bases between them. The CDR3 is 12 residues long. Germline CDR1 and CDR2: SQVTM and ANQGSEA. CDR3 sequence: CSANWVTETQYF. For the CDR3, the DNA is TGCAGCGCGAACTGGGTGACAGAGACCCAGTACTTC.

The chain couples TRBV20-1 to TRBJ1-6; D uncertain. This CDR3 has 13 residues. In germline, CDR1 is DFQATT, CDR2 SNEGSKA (reference sequence). V was clipped by 1 base and J by 7 bases, with 8 bases between them. DNA for the CDR3: TGCAGTGCTAGAGGAAGTTCCAATTCACCCCTCCACTTT. Its protein product is CSARGSSNSPLHF.

This clonotype was seen once. The chain employs TRBV12-3 or TRBV12-4 and TRBJ1-1; D is perhaps TRBD1 (6 bases). The CDR3 contains 14 residues. Trimming removed 3 bases at V and 6 bases at J, with 14 bases between. The CDR3 DNA is TGTGCCAGCAGTTTTTGGGGGGCGTCTCCTGAAGCTTTCTTT. Protein: CASSFWGASPEAFF.